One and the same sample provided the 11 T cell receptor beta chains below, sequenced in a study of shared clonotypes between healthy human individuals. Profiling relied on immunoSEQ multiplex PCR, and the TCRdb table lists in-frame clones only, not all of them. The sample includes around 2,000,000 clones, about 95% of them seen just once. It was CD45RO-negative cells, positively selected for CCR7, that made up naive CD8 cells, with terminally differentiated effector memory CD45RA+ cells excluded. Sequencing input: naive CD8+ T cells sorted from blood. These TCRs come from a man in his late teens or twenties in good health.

The CDR3 region has the DNA TGTGCCAGCAGCCGGGACCGCAATCAGCCCCAGCATTTT. Translation: CASSRDRNQPQHF. The chain is built from TRBV27 and TRBJ1-5, with a tentative D call TRBD1 (5 bases). Germline values: CDR1 MNHEY, CDR2 SMNVEV (reference sequence). V lost 6 bases, J lost 2 bases, and 8 bases lay in between. CDR3 length: 13 residues.

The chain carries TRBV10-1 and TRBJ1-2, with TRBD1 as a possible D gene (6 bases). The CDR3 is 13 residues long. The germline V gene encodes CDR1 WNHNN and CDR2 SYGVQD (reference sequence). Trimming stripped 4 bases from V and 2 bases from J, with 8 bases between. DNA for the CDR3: TGCGCCAGCAGTGGAGACAGGAACTATGGCTACACCTTC. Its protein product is CASSGDRNYGYTF.

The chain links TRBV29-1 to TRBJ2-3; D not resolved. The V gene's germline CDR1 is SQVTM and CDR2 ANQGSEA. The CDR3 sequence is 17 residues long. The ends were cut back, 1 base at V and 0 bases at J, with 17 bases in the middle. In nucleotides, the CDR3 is TGCAGCGTTGAAGGTCAGGCCCCGAGACGTAGCACAGATACGCAGTATTTT. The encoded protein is CSVEGQAPRRSTDTQYF.

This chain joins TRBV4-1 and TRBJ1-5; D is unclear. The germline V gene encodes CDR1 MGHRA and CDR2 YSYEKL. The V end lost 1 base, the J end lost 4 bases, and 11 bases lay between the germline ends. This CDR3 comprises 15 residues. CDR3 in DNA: TGCGCCAGCAGCCAAGGGAACTTGGGGAATCAGCCCCAGCATTTT. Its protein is CASSQGNLGNQPQHF.

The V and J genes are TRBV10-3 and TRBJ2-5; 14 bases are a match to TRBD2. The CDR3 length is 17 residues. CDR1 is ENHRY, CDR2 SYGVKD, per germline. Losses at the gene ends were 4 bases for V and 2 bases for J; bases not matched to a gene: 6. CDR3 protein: CAISAGLAGVGQETQYF. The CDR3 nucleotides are TGTGCCATCAGTGCGGGACTAGCGGGAGTGGGTCAAGAGACCCAGTACTTC.

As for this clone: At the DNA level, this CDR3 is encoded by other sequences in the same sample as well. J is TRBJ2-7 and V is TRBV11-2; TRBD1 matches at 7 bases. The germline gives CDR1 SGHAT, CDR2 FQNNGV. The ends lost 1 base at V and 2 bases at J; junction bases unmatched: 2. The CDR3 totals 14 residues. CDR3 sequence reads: CASSLGDSPYEQYF. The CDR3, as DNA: TGTGCCAGCAGCTTAGGGGACAGCCCCTACGAGCAGTACTTC.

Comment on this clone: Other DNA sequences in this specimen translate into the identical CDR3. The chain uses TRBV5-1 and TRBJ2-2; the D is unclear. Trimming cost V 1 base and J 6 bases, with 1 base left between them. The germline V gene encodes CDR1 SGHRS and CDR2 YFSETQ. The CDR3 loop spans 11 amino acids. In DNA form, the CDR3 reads TGCGCCAGCAGCTTGTCCGGGGAGCTGTTTTTT. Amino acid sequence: CASSLSGELFF.

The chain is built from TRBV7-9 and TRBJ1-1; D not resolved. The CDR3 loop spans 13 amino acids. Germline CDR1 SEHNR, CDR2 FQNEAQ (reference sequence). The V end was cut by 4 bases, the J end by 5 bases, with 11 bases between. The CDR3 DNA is TGTGCCAGCAGCTCCCCGAGGAGTACTGAAGCTTTCTTT. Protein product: CASSSPRSTEAFF.

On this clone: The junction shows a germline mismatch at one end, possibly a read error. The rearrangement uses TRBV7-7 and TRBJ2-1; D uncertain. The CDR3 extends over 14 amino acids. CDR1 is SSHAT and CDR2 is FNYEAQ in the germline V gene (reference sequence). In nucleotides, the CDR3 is TGTGCTAGCAGCTTATATGGAGACTACAATGAGCAGTTCTTC. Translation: CASSLYGDYNEQFF.

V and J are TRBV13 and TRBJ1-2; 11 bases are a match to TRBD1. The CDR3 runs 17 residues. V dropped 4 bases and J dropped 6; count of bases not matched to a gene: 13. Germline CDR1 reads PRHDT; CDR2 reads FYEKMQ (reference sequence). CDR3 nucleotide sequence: TGTGCCAGCAGCTCAAGAACCGGGACAGGGGGTGTGGATGGCTACACCTTC. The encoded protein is CASSSRTGTGGVDGYTF. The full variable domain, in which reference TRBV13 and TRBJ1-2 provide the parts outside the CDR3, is AAGVIQSPRHLIKEKRETATLKCYPIPRHDTVYWYQQGPGQDPQFLISFYEKMQSDKGSIPDRFSAQQFSDYHSELNMSSLELGDSALYFCASSSRTGTGGVDGYTFGSGTRLTVV.

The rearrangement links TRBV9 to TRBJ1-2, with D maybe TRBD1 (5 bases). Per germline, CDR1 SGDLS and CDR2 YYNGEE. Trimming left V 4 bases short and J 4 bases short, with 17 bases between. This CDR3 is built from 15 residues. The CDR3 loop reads CASSPSDGTVYGYTF. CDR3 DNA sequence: TGTGCCAGCAGCCCTTCGGATGGGACGGTCTATGGCTACACCTTC. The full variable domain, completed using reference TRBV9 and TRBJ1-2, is DSGVTQTPKHLITATGQRVTLRCSPRSGDLSVYWYQQSLDQGLQFLIQYYNGEERAKGNILERFSAQQFPDLHSELNLSSLELGDSALYFCASSPSDGTVYGYTFGSGTRLTVV.